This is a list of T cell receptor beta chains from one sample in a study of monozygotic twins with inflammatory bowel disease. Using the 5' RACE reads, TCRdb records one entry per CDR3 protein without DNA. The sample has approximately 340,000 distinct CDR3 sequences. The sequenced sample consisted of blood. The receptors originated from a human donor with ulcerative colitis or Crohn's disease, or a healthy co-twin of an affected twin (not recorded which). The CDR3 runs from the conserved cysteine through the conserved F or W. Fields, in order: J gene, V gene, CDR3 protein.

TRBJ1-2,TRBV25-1,CASSEWGGNYGYTF
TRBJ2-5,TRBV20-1,CSAGHSRDQETQYF
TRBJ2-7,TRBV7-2,CASSPLLYEQYF
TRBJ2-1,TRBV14,CASSQDRGMKQFF
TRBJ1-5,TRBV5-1,CASSLEGISNNQPQHF
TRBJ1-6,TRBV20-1,CSASSSGTAMYNSPLHF
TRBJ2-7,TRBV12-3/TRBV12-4,CASSPPRGGLGNEQYF
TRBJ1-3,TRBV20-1,CSASWGNTIYF
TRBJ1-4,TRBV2,CASSETGSDRGKLFF
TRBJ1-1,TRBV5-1,CASSKGQMNTEAFF
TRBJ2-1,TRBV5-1,CASSLGGYRDEQFF
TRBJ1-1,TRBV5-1,CASSLFTGEGTEAFF
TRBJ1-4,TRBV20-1,CSARDDRGWEKLFF
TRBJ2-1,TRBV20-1,CSPKSVQGRGNEQFF
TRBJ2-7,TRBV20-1,CSARDWDRSYSSQYEQYF
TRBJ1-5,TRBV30,CAWSGQGGQPQHF
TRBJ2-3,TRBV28,CASRPRLAGAPDTQYF
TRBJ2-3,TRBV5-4,CASSSGLAGLDTQYF
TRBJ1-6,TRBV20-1,CSARIGQAGYNSPLHF
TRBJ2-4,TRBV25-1,CASSDNTGTAKNIQYF
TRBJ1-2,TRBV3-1,CASSQRTLTGGAYGYTF
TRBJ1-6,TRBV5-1,CASSSDGQGNSPLHF
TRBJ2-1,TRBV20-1,CSAGREGEQFF
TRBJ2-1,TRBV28,CASSSQRGLLNSYSYNEQFF